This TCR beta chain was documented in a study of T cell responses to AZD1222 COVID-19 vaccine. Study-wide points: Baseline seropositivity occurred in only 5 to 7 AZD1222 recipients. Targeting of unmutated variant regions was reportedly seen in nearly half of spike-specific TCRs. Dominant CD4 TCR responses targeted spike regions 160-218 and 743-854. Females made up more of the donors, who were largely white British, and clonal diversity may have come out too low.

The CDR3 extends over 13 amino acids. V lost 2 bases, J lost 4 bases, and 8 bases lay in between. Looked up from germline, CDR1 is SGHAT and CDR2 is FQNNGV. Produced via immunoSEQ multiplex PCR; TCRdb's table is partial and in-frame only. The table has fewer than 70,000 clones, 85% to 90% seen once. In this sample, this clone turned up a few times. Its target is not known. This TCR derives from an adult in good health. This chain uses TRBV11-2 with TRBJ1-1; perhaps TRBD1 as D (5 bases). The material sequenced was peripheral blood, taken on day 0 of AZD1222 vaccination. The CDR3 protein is CASSLYGGTEAFF. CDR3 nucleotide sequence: TGTGCCAGCAGCTTATACGGGGGCACTGAAGCTTTCTTT.